This passage covers 18 T cell receptor beta chains from one sample sequenced in a study of OX40 agonist ivuxolimab in advanced cancers. Repertoires were generated with immunoSEQ multiplex PCR, while TCRdb's copy carries only in-frame clones and drops some. The sample contains over 75,000 clones, approximately 91% of which appear only once. The sequences come from CD4+ or CD8+ T cells sorted from blood, collected in a trial of the OX40 agonist ivuxolimab. These receptors were collected from an adult with an advanced solid tumor such as melanoma, head and neck, liver or kidney cancer.

In this sample, this clone turned up a few times. J is TRBJ1-3 and V is TRBV14; D is ambiguous. This CDR3 contains 12 residues. V was cut by 3 bases and J by 0 bases, with 0 bases left in between. The V gene's germline CDR1 is SGHDN and CDR2 FVKESK. The CDR3 sequence: CASSHSGNTIYF. The CDR3 region has the DNA TGTGCCAGCAGCCACTCTGGAAACACCATATATTTT.

The V call is TRBV6-5, the J call TRBJ2-7; D perhaps matches TRBD2 (6 bases). The CDR3 consists of 12 residues. Trimming shortened V by 2 bases and J by 8 bases, and 10 bases separated the two germline ends. CDR1 is MNHEY and CDR2 is SVGAGI in the germline V gene. For the CDR3, the DNA is TGTGCCAGCAGTTACCGGGGGAGCAAGCAGTACTTC. It codes for CASSYRGSKQYF.

The chain carries TRBV28 and TRBJ1-1; D is uncertain. The germline V gene encodes CDR1 MDHEN and CDR2 SYDVKM. The ends were cut back, 1 base at V and 7 bases at J, with 16 bases in the middle. This CDR3 region has 15 residues. The CDR3 sequence: CASSLYSPYEVEAFF. DNA of the CDR3: TGTGCCAGCAGTTTATACTCCCCCTACGAGGTTGAAGCTTTCTTT.

This chain uses TRBV29-1 with TRBJ2-7; TRBD2 aligns across 10 bases. The ends lost 4 bases at V and 6 bases at J; junction bases unmatched: 6. The CDR3 runs to 13 residues. The V gene's germline CDR1 is SQVTM and CDR2 ANQGSEA. In nucleotides, the CDR3 is TGCAGCGTTGGGCGTAGACTAGCGGGCGAGCAGTACTTC. Its translation: CSVGRRLAGEQYF.

The chain joins TRBV28 to TRBJ2-7; the D is unclear. Germline assignment: CDR1 MDHEN and CDR2 SYDVKM. The V end lost 2 bases, the J end lost 3 bases, and 14 bases lay between the germline ends. The CDR3 is 15 residues long. DNA of the CDR3: TGTGCCAGCAGTTTACCGCACCCGGGCCGCTACGAGCAGTACTTC. Amino acid sequence: CASSLPHPGRYEQYF.

This clone showed up just a few times. The genes are TRBV15 and TRBJ2-1, with D hard to call. Trimming removed 0 bases from V and 3 bases from J, with 12 bases in between. Germline assignment: CDR1 LNHNV and CDR2 YYDKDF (reference sequence). This CDR3 contains 16 residues. CDR3 protein: CATSRDNSPNYNEQFF. The CDR3, as DNA: TGTGCCACCAGCAGAGATAATTCCCCGAACTACAATGAGCAGTTCTTC.

The chain couples TRBV5-1 to TRBJ2-5; possibly TRBD2 for D (5 bases). Looked up from germline, CDR1 is SGHRS and CDR2 is YFSETQ. The CDR3 spans 16 residues. Trimming cost V 0 bases and J 1 base, with 13 bases left between them. The CDR3 is CASSLAGAGPQETQYF. The CDR3 coding sequence is TGCGCCAGCAGCTTGGCCGGCGCGGGCCCCCAAGAGACCCAGTACTTC.

The CDR3 DNA reads as TGTGCCAGCAGCCAACAAGCGGGAACTGGGGCCAACGTCCTGACTTTC. It encodes CASSQQAGTGANVLTF. This chain uses TRBV14 with TRBJ2-6; 7 bases are shared with TRBD2. Germline trimming cut 2 bases from V and 2 bases from J; bases unmatched to any gene: 3. The CDR3 runs 16 residues. The germline gives CDR1 SGHDN, CDR2 FVKESK. Filled out from reference TRBV14 and TRBJ2-6, the complete variable domain reads EAGVTQFPSHSVIEKGQTVTLRCDPISGHDNLYWYRRVMGKEIKFLLHFVKESKQDESGMPNNRFLAERTGGTYSTLKVQPAELEDSGVYFCASSQQAGTGANVLTFGAGSRLTVL.

The count of this clone is one. The chain has TRBV18 and TRBJ2-7; TRBD1 aligns across 10 bases. Germline CDR1 is KGHSH and CDR2 is LQKENI. V gave up 3 bases and J gave up 6 bases; unmatched junction bases: 2. The CDR3 covers 13 residues. The CDR3 spells CASSPGTGAEQYF. Written as DNA, the CDR3 is TGTGCCAGCTCACCGGGGACAGGGGCCGAGCAGTACTTC.

V and J are TRBV28 and TRBJ2-2; a weak D match, TRBD1 (5 bases). V shed 8 bases and J shed 7 bases, with 14 bases lying between them. CDR1 is MDHEN and CDR2 is SYDVKM in the germline V gene. The CDR3 consists of 13 residues. The CDR3 DNA follows: TGTGCCAGCCAGGGCCCGAGTGGCGGGGAGCTGTTTTTT. This encodes CASQGPSGGELFF.

The chain couples TRBV27 to TRBJ1-2, with D maybe TRBD1 (5 bases). The V gene's germline CDR1 is MNHEY and CDR2 SMNVEV (reference sequence). This CDR3 comprises 13 residues. V was clipped by 3 bases and J by 4 bases, with 9 bases between them. CDR3 residues: CASSLRGGYGYTF. In DNA form, the CDR3 reads TGTGCCAGCAGTTTGCGGGGGGGCTATGGCTACACCTTC.

The CDR3 DNA sequence: TGTGCCAGCAGCTTGTCAGGGGGTAGCGGAAACACCATATATTTT. It is translated as CASSLSGGSGNTIYF. The chain uses TRBV5-6 and TRBJ1-3; 7 bases line up with TRBD1. This CDR3 spans 15 amino acids. Germline V CDR1 and CDR2: SGHDT, YYEEEE. After removal of 1 base from V and 4 bases from J, the junction contained 5 bases not matched to a gene. The variable domain in full, completed from reference TRBV5-6 and TRBJ1-3, reads DAGVTQSPTHLIKTRGQQVTLRCSPKSGHDTVSWYQQALGQGPQFIFQYYEEEERQRGNFPDRFSGHQFPNYSSELNVNALLLGDSALYLCASSLSGGSGNTIYFGEGSWLTVV.

This chain links TRBV7-9 with TRBJ2-7; weak D call: TRBD2 (7 bases). Between the trimmed V and J ends, which lost 5 bases and 3 bases, there was a span of 14 bases. This CDR3 is 14 amino acids long. The germline V gene encodes CDR1 SEHNR and CDR2 FQNEAQ (reference sequence). CDR3 residues: CASSRGEGVYEQYF. The CDR3 DNA sequence: TGTGCCAGCAGCCGAGGGGAGGGGGTCTACGAGCAGTACTTC.

The chain recombines TRBV7-6 with TRBJ1-3; unclear D gene. The CDR3 length is 15 residues. V shed 0 bases and J shed 0 bases, with 6 bases lying between them. CDR1 and CDR2 from the germline V gene are SGHVS and FNYEAQ. The CDR3 sequence is CASSLAGASGNTIYF. The CDR3 DNA follows: TGTGCCAGCAGCTTAGCGGGAGCCTCTGGAAACACCATATATTTT.

V usage is TRBV11-1 and J usage is TRBJ2-3; D uncertain. The V end lost 3 bases, the J end lost 5 bases, and 3 bases lay between the germline ends. The germline V gene encodes CDR1 SGHAT and CDR2 FQDESV (reference sequence). The CDR3 has 11 residues. The CDR3 DNA reads TGTGCCAGCAGCTTTCGAGATACGCAGTATTTT. Translating it yields CASSFRDTQYF.

This clone was detected a few times. The gene calls are TRBV5-4 and TRBJ1-2; D is ambiguous. The V end was cut by 2 bases, the J end by 2 bases, with 1 base between. The CDR3 runs 11 residues. Germline CDR1 reads SGHNT; CDR2 reads YYREEE (reference sequence). CDR3 sequence (DNA): TGTGCCAGCAGCTTAAACTATGGCTACACCTTC. As protein: CASSLNYGYTF. Looking up the rest from reference TRBV5-4 and TRBJ1-2 gives the full variable domain: ETGVTQSPTHLIKTRGQQVTLRCSSQSGHNTVSWYQQALGQGPQFIFQYYREEENGRGNFPPRFSGLQFPNYSSELNVNALELDDSALYLCASSLNYGYTFGSGTRLTVV.

This clone showed up just once. This chain connects TRBV6-1 to TRBJ1-2, with TRBD1 as a possible D gene (6 bases). Trimming left V 8 bases short and J 8 bases short, with 18 bases between. CDR1 and CDR2 (germline): MNHNS, SASEGT. The CDR3 sequence is 13 residues long. The CDR3 sequence is CASPGQNVGGYTF. The CDR3 DNA is TGTGCCAGCCCAGGACAGAACGTTGGAGGCTACACCTTC.

The rearrangement uses TRBV2 and TRBJ2-7; TRBD1 might be the D (6 bases). V lost 5 bases, J lost 6 bases, and 11 bases lay in between. The CDR3 is made up of 12 amino acids. CDR1 SNHLY and CDR2 FYNNEI come from the germline V gene. The CDR3 is CASSSQGPEQYF. For the CDR3, the DNA is TGTGCCAGCAGTTCACAGGGTCCCGAGCAGTACTTC.